This T cell receptor beta chain was documented in a study of cytomegalovirus exposure and HLA in healthy donors. The primer mix had 60 Vbeta and 13 Jbeta primers. Profiling relied on immunoSEQ multiplex PCR, and the TCRdb table lists in-frame clones only, not all of them. The sample's table shows more than 45,000 clones. Study-wide results and caveats: The study flagged 150 to 200 TCR beta chains as cytomegalovirus-associated. TCR beta chains associated with HLA were, in a later analysis, more clonally expanded than equally common others.

Donors consisted of healthy bone marrow donors. Comment on this clone: As yet, its antigen is unknown.

This CDR3 contains 14 residues. Trimming pared 2 bases from V and 3 bases from J, leaving 10 bases between. Per germline, CDR1 MNHNS and CDR2 SASEGT. The specimen was PBMCs. The receptor was isolated from a male donor in good health and CMV-seronegative. The chain links TRBV6-1 to TRBJ1-1, with TRBD1 as a possible D gene (6 bases). In DNA form, the CDR3 reads TGTGCCAGCAGTGAACAGGGGACGCACACTGAAGCTTTCTTT. It translates to CASSEQGTHTEAFF.